Listed below are T cell receptor delta chains from one sample, sequenced in a study of gamma-delta T cells after stem cell transplantation. TCRdb called clones anew from the RT-PCR reads with CATT. The sample carries 5,000 to 7,500 delta-chain clones, 20% to 25% recorded once. Sequencing used gamma-delta T cells. The receptors here all came from a human donor. It is not recorded whose cells these are; they may come from a transplant donor. CDR3s include the opening cysteine and the closing phenylalanine or tryptophan. Fields, in order: V gene, CDR3 length, clone size, J gene, D gene, CDR3 DNA, CDR3 protein. D genes are given only for firm matches. Some rows mark clone size as missing; the rest say once, few, many or name a class of expanded clone.

TRDV2,17,NA,TRDJ1,TRDD3,TGTGCCTGTGACAAGCTGGGTGGGGGACGATACACCGATAAACTCATCTTT,CACDKLGGGRYTDKLIF
TRDV2,18,few,TRDJ3,NA,TGTGCCTGTGACACCGCAGGGGGGGACCCCTGGGACACCCGACAGATGTTTTTC,CACDTAGGDPWDTRQMFF
TRDV2,16,few,TRDJ1,NA,TGTGCCTGTGACCCTTTGGGGACTCGTCGGACCGATAAACTCATCTTT,CACDPLGTRRTDKLIF
TRDV1,22,few,TRDJ1,NA,TGTGCTCTTGGGGAAATCCTCAGGCTACACGGCAGGGGAGAGGGTTACACCGATAAACTCATCTTT,CALGEILRLHGRGEGYTDKLIF
TRDV2,17,few,TRDJ3,NA,TGTGCCTGTGATCCCGTTCCCAGCTCCTGGGACACCCGACAGATGTTTTTC,CACDPVPSSWDTRQMFF
TRDV2,17,NA,TRDJ1,NA,TGTGCCTGTGACACCGTCCGCGGCGCGGATTACACCGATAAACTCATCTTT,CACDTVRGADYTDKLIF
TRDV1,19,NA,TRDJ1,NA,TGTGCTCTTGGGGAAAGCCCCGATTGGTTATCCAAGTACACCGATAAACTCATCTTT,CALGESPDWLSKYTDKLIF
TRDV2,15,few,TRDJ1,NA,TGTGCCTGTGACACGGTACGGCGTACTAGGGATAAACTCATCTTT,CACDTVRRTRDKLIF
TRDV2,19,NA,TRDJ1,TRDD3,TGTGCCTGTGACCCGGTGGTGGGTGGGGATACCAGGCGCACCGATAAACTCATCTTT,CACDPVVGGDTRRTDKLIF
TRDV2,25,medium-sized,TRDJ3,NA,TGTGCCTGTGACACCGCTCCCCTCTCCTACGTTGGCGGGATACAGGGCTCCTGGGACACCCGACAGATGTTTTTC,CACDTAPLSYVGGIQGSWDTRQMFF
TRDV2,17,medium-sized,TRDJ1,TRDD3,TGTGCCTGTGACACCGTCCACCACTGGGGGATATTATCCGAACTCATCTTT,CACDTVHHWGILSELIF
TRDV2,14,medium-sized,TRDJ1,TRDD3,TGTGCCTGTGACCTTACTGGGGGACCCGATAAACTCATCTTT,CACDLTGGPDKLIF
TRDV2,18,medium-sized,TRDJ1,TRDD3,TGTGCCTGTGCACATCTTGGGACCCCTTCGAGGGGGATACGCAAACTCATCTTT,CACAHLGTPSRGIRKLIF
TRDV2,20,medium-sized,TRDJ3,NA,TGTGCCTGTGACACCCTGCGAACCCAAGATCAGTCCTGGGACACCCGACAGATGTTTTTC,CACDTLRTQDQSWDTRQMFF
TRDV2,17,NA,TRDJ1,TRDD3,TGTGCCTGTGACACCATTCCTACTGGGGGAGAAACCGATAAACTCATCTTT,CACDTIPTGGETDKLIF
TRDV1,15,NA,TRDJ1,TRDD3,TGTGCTCTTGGGGAAGAGGCGGGGATAACCGATAAACTCATCTTT,CALGEEAGITDKLIF
TRDV2,20,few,TRDJ3,TRDD3,TGTGCCTGTGACACCGTGGGGGATACCGACAGCTCCTGGGACACCCGACAGATGTTTTTC,CACDTVGDTDSSWDTRQMFF
TRDV2,15,NA,TRDJ3,TRDD3,TGTGCCTGTGAATCACTGGGGGATCAAAACCGACAGATGTTTTTC,CACESLGDQNRQMFF
TRDV2,22,few,TRDJ1,TRDD2,TGTGCCTGTGACATCCTTTCGACCTTCCTACGGCGGGCACCCTCAGCCACCGATAAACTCATCTTT,CACDILSTFLRRAPSATDKLIF
TRDV2,14,medium-sized,TRDJ1,TRDD3,TGTGCCTGTGATTTACTGGGGGATAACGATAAACTCATCTTT,CACDLLGDNDKLIF
TRDV2,19,NA,TRDJ1,TRDD3,TGTGCCTGTGACACCAACTGGGGGATACAGAGGGGGGACGGAGATAAACTCATCTTT,CACDTNWGIQRGDGDKLIF
TRDV2,17,medium-sized,TRDJ1,TRDD3,TGTGCCTGTGACTTACTGGGGGATTCGGAGAGAGGCGATAAACTCATCTTT,CACDLLGDSERGDKLIF
TRDV2,20,few,TRDJ3,NA,TGTGCCTGTGACGCCGTTCTCGGGGTCATAAGCTCCTGGGACACCCGACAGATGTTTTTC,CACDAVLGVISSWDTRQMFF
TRDV1,23,NA,TRDJ1,TRDD2,TGTGCTCTTGGGGAACTGGGACTTCCTAGACTCCGCGGGCACCCCTTGTACACCGATAAACTCATCTTT,CALGELGLPRLRGHPLYTDKLIF
TRDV2,18,medium-sized,TRDJ1,TRDD3,TGTGCCTGTGACCCCCTGAATTGGGGGAATTTGTACACCGATAAACTCATCTTT,CACDPLNWGNLYTDKLIF
TRDV2,14,NA,TRDJ1,TRDD3,TGTGCCTGTGACGTCTGGGGGATGTCCGATAAACTCATCTTT,CACDVWGMSDKLIF
TRDV2,20,few,TRDJ1,TRDD3,TGTGCCTGTGACACCGTAAAAGTTGTGCGTACTGGGGATGACACCGATAAACTCATCTTT,CACDTVKVVRTGDDTDKLIF
TRDV2,20,medium-sized,TRDJ3,TRDD3,TGTGCCTGTGACACCCTACTGGGGAGAGAGGGCTCCTGGGACACCCGACAGATGTTTTTC,CACDTLLGREGSWDTRQMFF
TRDV2,21,NA,TRDJ3,TRDD3,TGTGCCTGTGACCTTACTACTGGGGGATACGCTAACTCCTGGGACACCCGACAGATGTTTTTC,CACDLTTGGYANSWDTRQMFF
TRDV2,16,few,TRDJ1,TRDD3,TGTGCCTGTGACTCCCTTGGGGGATATGAAGGCGATAAACTCATCTTT,CACDSLGGYEGDKLIF
TRDV2,21,few,TRDJ3,NA,TGTGCCTGTGACGAGAGTAGTACTGATAAAACTCTCTCCTGGGACACCCGACAGATGTTTTTC,CACDESSTDKTLSWDTRQMFF
TRDV2,17,medium-sized,TRDJ3,TRDD3,TGTGCCTGTGACACTCTACTGGGGGATAGAGACACCCGACAGATGTTTTTC,CACDTLLGDRDTRQMFF
TRDV2,13,few,TRDJ1,NA,TGTGCCTGTGACCCTATTTACACCGATAAACTCATCTTT,CACDPIYTDKLIF
TRDV2,18,medium-sized,TRDJ2,TRDD3,TGTGCCTGTGACACCATTACTGGGGGAAACTCCCTGACAGCACAACTCTTCTTT,CACDTITGGNSLTAQLFF
TRDV1,23,large,TRDJ3,NA,TGTGCTCTTGGGGAACTAGGGGCCCCCTTCCAGGCTGGGGGTTACTGGGACACCCGACAGATGTTTTTC,CALGELGAPFQAGGYWDTRQMFF
TRDV2,15,medium-sized,TRDJ3,NA,TGTGCCTGTGACAGTGTGATTCCATCCCACCGACAGATGTTTTTC,CACDSVIPSHRQMFF
TRDV2,17,NA,TRDJ1,NA,TGTGCCTGTGACACACTAGCGTCGCCCTCACAGCTGTATAAACTCATCTTT,CACDTLASPSQLYKLIF
TRDV2,18,NA,TRDJ3,TRDD3,TGTGCCTGTGACAGGATAGGGGATACTACCTGGGACACCCGACAGATGTTTTTC,CACDRIGDTTWDTRQMFF
TRDV2,21,NA,TRDJ1,TRDD3,TGTGCCTGCGACATTTTACTGGGGGATACCGGTATGTCGGGGAACACCGATAAACTCATCTTC,CACDILLGDTGMSGNTDKLIF
TRDV2,17,medium-sized,TRDJ1,TRDD3,TGTGCCTGTGACTCGGTACTGGGGGATAGGAGCACCGATAAACTCATCTTT,CACDSVLGDRSTDKLIF
TRDV2,16,NA,TRDJ1,NA,TGTGCCTGTGACAGGGTTGGGGCGAAATACACCGATAAACTCATCTTC,CACDRVGAKYTDKLIF
TRDV2,18,few,TRDJ1,TRDD3,TGTGCCTGTGACACCGTATCCCGACGGAACCGGGGGATATCTAAACTCATCTTT,CACDTVSRRNRGISKLIF
TRDV2,15,few,TRDJ1,NA,TGTGCCTGTGACACCGTAAGTGGTCAGAATGATAAACTCATCTTT,CACDTVSGQNDKLIF
TRDV2,12,medium-sized,TRDJ1,NA,TGTGCCTGTGACACCTTCCGGAAACGGCTCATCTTT,CACDTFRKRLIF
TRDV2,19,NA,TRDJ1,TRDD3,TGTGCCTGTGACACCGTACTGGGGGATAAACGGCCGTGCACCGATAAACTCATCTTT,CACDTVLGDKRPCTDKLIF